Described below is a single TCR beta chain sequence and its context. The data are from a study of HIV-infected patients and healthy controls. Each CDR3 protein is one row after TCRdb ran MiXCR on the 5' RACE reads. Of roughly 70,000 distinct CDR3 sequences in the sample, around 16% were seen once. This clonotype originated in a human donor in good health. The specimen was CD4+ T cells from blood.

The CDR3 DNA reads as TGTGCCTGGAGTGGGGGGACCCCTGGGGCCAACGTCCTGACTTTC. Its translation: CAWSGGTPGANVLTF. This sequence joins TRBV30 and TRBJ2-6; D could derive from TRBD1 or TRBD2 (5 bases each). V shed 1 base and J shed 2 bases, with 9 bases lying between them. The CDR3 length is 15 residues. Germline loops: CDR1 GTSNPN, CDR2 SVGIG (reference sequence).